The rows below give T cell receptor beta chains drawn from one sample of a study of identical twins. TCRdb analysed the 5' RACE reads with MiXCR anew, one entry per CDR3 protein. The sample includes 200,000 to 250,000 distinct CDR3 sequences, approximately 8.3% of them seen just once. The same sample was also studied in work on yellow fever vaccine responses in identical twins.

The sequenced sample consisted of memory (CD45RO+) T cells sorted from blood. These TCRs come from a woman aged 18-35 years in good health. Each CDR3 is given with its conserved first and last residue. A D gene is named only where the DNA matches it firmly. Not every row has a clone size; where given, it reads once, few, many or a size class.

few | TRBJ2-2 | TRBD2 | TRBV7-9 | TGTGCCAGCAGCTTTGGGGAGGGCACCGGGGAGCTGTTTTTT | CASSFGEGTGELFF
. | TRBJ2-5 | TRBD2 | TRBV20-1 | TGCAGTGCTAGAGAGGGAGGGAATTGGGAGACCCAGTACTTC | CSAREGGNWETQYF
many | TRBJ2-3 | TRBD1 | TRBV20-1 | TGCAGTGCTAGATCCGTGACAGGGGTAACAGATACGCAGTATTTT | CSARSVTGVTDTQYF
many | TRBJ2-1 | TRBD1 | TRBV12-3/TRBV12-4 | TGTGCCAGCAGCCCATTACAGGGGGGACGCGAGCAGTTCTTC | CASSPLQGGREQFF
few | TRBJ2-7 | TRBD2 | TRBV29-1 | TGCAGCGCCCCGTGGACTAGTGCTTCCTACGAGCAGTACTTC | CSAPWTSASYEQYF
many | TRBJ1-5 | . | TRBV12-3/TRBV12-4 | TGTGCCAGCGGAGGAGGGTATAGCAATCAGCCCCAGCATTTT | CASGGGYSNQPQHF
. | TRBJ2-6 | TRBD1 | TRBV12-5 | TGTGCTAGTGGTTTGAATACAGGGGGCTCTGGGGCCAACGTCCTGACTTTC | CASGLNTGGSGANVLTF
. | TRBJ2-7 | . | TRBV12-3/TRBV12-4 | TGTGCCAGCAGGGATCACGGGTTTCCGGGCGAGCAGTACTTC | CASRDHGFPGEQYF
many | TRBJ2-5 | . | TRBV7-2 | TGTGCCAGCAGTCCCGTCACATCCAGCCGAGAGACCCAGTACTTC | CASSPVTSSRETQYF
. | TRBJ2-7 | TRBD1 | TRBV12-3/TRBV12-4 | TGTGCCAGCAGTTTTCCGGGACAGGGGGGTACCTACGAGCAGTACTTC | CASSFPGQGGTYEQYF
many | TRBJ1-1 | . | TRBV3-1 | TGTGCCAGCAGCCAAGAAGGAAGAGCTTTCTTT | CASSQEGRAFF
many | TRBJ2-7 | TRBD2 | TRBV20-1 | TGCAGTGCTAGTACCGTACTAGCGGGATCGTACGAGCAGTACTTC | CSASTVLAGSYEQYF
. | TRBJ2-2 | . | TRBV7-2 | TGTGCCAGCAGTCGATTCCTTGCGGGCACCGGGGAGCTGTTTTTT | CASSRFLAGTGELFF
few | TRBJ2-7 | . | TRBV6-1 | TGTGCCAGCAGTAAAGGGACGGTCTACGAGCAGTACTTC | CASSKGTVYEQYF
. | TRBJ2-7 | TRBD1 | TRBV10-3 | TGTGCCATCAGTGAGCCCGGGACAGGGAGCTCCTACGAGCAGTACTTC | CAISEPGTGSSYEQYF
many | TRBJ1-1 | TRBD1 | TRBV27 | TGTGCCAGCAGTCTTTACCCGGGACAGGGATGGGAAGCTTTCTTT | CASSLYPGQGWEAFF
many | TRBJ2-7 | TRBD1 | TRBV7-7 | TGTGCTAGCAGCTCCGGGACAGGGGGCGTCTACGAGCAGTACTTC | CASSSGTGGVYEQYF
many | TRBJ2-1 | TRBD2 | TRBV18 | TGTGCCAGCTCACCAACTAGCGGGAGCGCCCTGTTCTTC | CASSPTSGSALFF
. | TRBJ2-5 | . | TRBV5-6 | TGTGCCAGCAGGCGGAACATCCAAGAGACCCAGTACTTC | CASRRNIQETQYF
. | TRBJ2-5 | . | TRBV20-1 | TGCACCACGGGTGGGGGGATACAAGAGACCCAGTACTTC | CTTGGGIQETQYF
many | TRBJ2-3 | . | TRBV7-7 | TGTGCTAGCAGCTCCGATGGGGACTCGGCCGATACGCAGTATTTT | CASSSDGDSADTQYF
few | TRBJ2-3 | . | TRBV2 | TGTGCCAGCAAGGCGAGAATCCAAGCAGATACGCAGTATTTT | CASKARIQADTQYF
few | TRBJ2-7 | TRBD2 | TRBV13 | TGTGCCAGCAGCCAGACTAGCGGAAGCTCCTACGAGCAGTACTTC | CASSQTSGSSYEQYF
few | TRBJ2-7 | TRBD1 | TRBV7-2 | TGTGCCAGCAGCTTAACAGGGGGCCTCTCCGCCTACGAGCAGTACTTC | CASSLTGGLSAYEQYF
. | TRBJ2-1 | TRBD2 | TRBV12-3/TRBV12-4 | TGTGCCAGCAGTCAATTAGCGGGGTTGTCCTACAATGAGCAGTTCTTC | CASSQLAGLSYNEQFF
many | TRBJ2-1 | TRBD2 | TRBV24-1 | TGTGCCACCAGTGATGTGCGGGGGGCGAATTACAATGAGCAGTTCTTC | CATSDVRGANYNEQFF
. | TRBJ2-7 | TRBD2 | TRBV6-1 | TGTGCCAGCAGTGGTAGCGGGAGGGCCTACGAGCAGTACTTC | CASSGSGRAYEQYF
few | TRBJ2-2 | . | TRBV27 | TGTGCCAGCAGTTTAGTTTTAGCCAACACCGGGGAGCTGTTTTTT | CASSLVLANTGELFF
many | TRBJ2-1 | TRBD2 | TRBV29-1 | TGCAGCGCCCCTTCGGGCGGAGCGGGATGGTACAATGAGCAGTTCTTC | CSAPSGGAGWYNEQFF
many | TRBJ2-2 | . | TRBV4-3 | TGCGCCAGCAGCCAAGATTCAACGGCGCTGAACACCGGGGAGCTGTTTTTT | CASSQDSTALNTGELFF
few | TRBJ1-1 | . | TRBV6-1 | TGTGCCAGCAGTGGGCTCAGGACGGGTGAAGCTTTCTTT | CASSGLRTGEAFF
few | TRBJ2-3 | TRBD2 | TRBV18 | TGTGCCAGCTCCCCACTAGCGGGGGCCAATGCAGATACGCAGTATTTT | CASSPLAGANADTQYF
. | TRBJ2-3 | . | TRBV9 | TGTGCCAGCAGCGTAGCAGGGGCGGATACGCAGTATTTT | CASSVAGADTQYF
many | TRBJ2-3 | TRBD2 | TRBV20-1 | TGCAGTGCAAGACTAGCGGGGGGGCCAGATACGCAGTATTTT | CSARLAGGPDTQYF
few | TRBJ2-1 | . | TRBV6-1 | TGTGCCAGCAGGTTAAGCTCCTACAATGAGCAGTTCTTC | CASRLSSYNEQFF
many | TRBJ2-7 | TRBD1 | TRBV28 | TGTGCCAGCAGGCACCCGGGACAGGGACACGAGCAGTACTTC | CASRHPGQGHEQYF
. | TRBJ2-7 | . | TRBV10-3 | TGTGCCATCAGTGAGTCGACCTCCTACGAGCAGTACTTC | CAISESTSYEQYF
many | TRBJ1-1 | . | TRBV20-1 | TGCAGTGCTAGGGGGCTTACAGAGAACACTGAAGCTTTCTTT | CSARGLTENTEAFF
. | TRBJ2-1 | . | TRBV3-1 | TGTGCCAGCAGCCCTACTCCGGGCCCCTCCGATGAGCAGTTCTTC | CASSPTPGPSDEQFF
many | TRBJ2-7 | . | TRBV20-1 | TGCAGTGCAAACCGGGACATTCTCTCCTACGAGCAGTACTTC | CSANRDILSYEQYF
many | TRBJ2-5 | . | TRBV24-1 | TGTGCCACCAGTGATTATGCGAAGACCCAGTACTTC | CATSDYAKTQYF
few | TRBJ2-1 | . | TRBV20-1 | TGCAGTGCTAGAGTATGGGTGGATGAGCAGTTCTTC | CSARVWVDEQFF
. | TRBJ2-6 | . | TRBV3-1 | TGTGCCAGCAGCCTTCGTCCTGGGGCCAACGTCCTGACTTTC | CASSLRPGANVLTF
many | TRBJ2-1 | TRBD2 | TRBV4-3 | TGCGCCAGCAGCCAAGACACAACGGGACTAGCGGGATCAAGGAAGTTCTTC | CASSQDTTGLAGSRKFF
. | TRBJ2-7 | TRBD1 | TRBV20-1 | TGCAGTGCTAGGGCCGGGACAGGGGGCGCCTACGAGCAGTACTTC | CSARAGTGGAYEQYF
. | TRBJ2-7 | . | TRBV7-2 | TGTGCCAGCAGCCGACTTAACTACGAGCAGTACTTC | CASSRLNYEQYF
few | TRBJ2-1 | . | TRBV24-1 | TGTGCCACCAGTGATTTGCAGTCGGGGCGAAAGCAGTTCTTC | CATSDLQSGRKQFF
many | TRBJ1-5 | . | TRBV6-5 | TGTGCCAGCAGCCAGGGGAATCAGCCCCAGCATTTT | CASSQGNQPQHF
few | TRBJ1-2 | . | TRBV4-3 | TGCGCCAGCAGCCAAGCATGGTCTGGGTCTGGCTACAACTTC | CASSQAWSGSGYNF
many | TRBJ2-2 | . | TRBV4-2 | TGTGCCAGCAGCCTAAAGTCCGGCCTAGCGTACGGGGAGCTGTTTTTT | CASSLKSGLAYGELFF
few | TRBJ2-7 | . | TRBV3-1 | TGTGCCAGCAGCCAAGAAGGCGGTCCCTACGAGCAGTACTTC | CASSQEGGPYEQYF
few | TRBJ2-7 | TRBD1 | TRBV27 | TGTGCCAGCGGGGACAGCAACTCCTACGAGCAGTACTTC | CASGDSNSYEQYF
many | TRBJ1-6 | TRBD1 | TRBV7-9 | TGTGCCAGCAGGCTTACAGGGGAGAATTCACCCCTCCACTTT | CASRLTGENSPLHF
many | TRBJ2-7 | TRBD1 | TRBV20-1 | TGCAGTGCTAGGCAGGGGGCCTACGAGCAGTACTTC | CSARQGAYEQYF
many | TRBJ2-7 | TRBD2 | TRBV20-1 | TGCAGTGCGCCGCGGGCTAGCGGCTACGAGCAGTACTTC | CSAPRASGYEQYF